This T cell receptor (beta chain) is drawn from a study of cytomegalovirus exposure and HLA in healthy donors. The primer mix had 60 Vbeta and 13 Jbeta primers. Data came from immunoSEQ multiplex PCR; TCRdb stores just in-frame clones and leaves some out. The sample has fewer than 200,000 clones, 75% to 85% seen once. Trimming cost V 4 bases and J 0 bases; bases outside gene matches: 12. Germline values: CDR1 MNHEY, CDR2 SMNVEV (reference sequence). This CDR3 contains 19 residues. General study results and limits: Common viral pathogens (according to a later analysis) appeared linked to several of the most significant clusters. The productive fraction for most TCR beta V segments was about 87% or about 30% in an earlier analysis. Later analysis indicated greater clonal expansion among HLA-associated TCR beta chains than among equally common other chains. An assumption of roughly uniform sequencing depth across donors underlay the presence/absence analyses.

This clone was found a few times. Its antigen is unidentified. Input material: PBMCs. This sequence originates from a female donor in good health and CMV-seronegative. The chain carries TRBV27 and TRBJ1-5; 10 bases are a match to TRBD1. CDR3 protein: CASSSPGRTGGYSNQPQHF. The CDR3 DNA sequence: TGTGCCAGCAGTTCCCCTGGGCGGACAGGGGGTTATAGCAATCAGCCCCAGCATTTT.